The present T cell receptor (beta chain) was sequenced within a study of blood T cell repertoires in COVID-19. Trimming took 0 bases from V and 7 from J; bases not matched to a gene: 9. The CDR3 totals 17 residues. Germline assignment: CDR1 SGDLS and CDR2 YYNGEE. Here immunoSEQ multiplex PCR was the method, and the copy in TCRdb shows in-frame clones only, minus some. The profile covers some 350,000 clones, with more than 75% appearing a single time and 2.5% to 3% taken by the ten largest. The clonotype comes from a woman aged 25-40 years who had recovered from COVID-19. Material: PBMCs or T cells enriched from blood (not recorded which). This chain links TRBV9 with TRBJ2-2, with TRBD2 matching over 10 bases. The CDR3 DNA reads as TGTGCCAGCAGCGTAGGGGCTAGCGGGAGTTTAGGCGGGGAGCTGTTTTTT. Encoded protein: CASSVGASGSLGGELFF.